The source of this T cell receptor beta chain is a study of blood T cell repertoires in COVID-19. Germline V CDR1 and CDR2: LNHDA, SQIVND (reference sequence). V lost 3 bases and J lost 1, with 3 bases in between. CDR3 size: 12 residues. Profiling relied on immunoSEQ multiplex PCR, and the TCRdb table lists in-frame clones only, not all of them. Of fewer than 150,000 clones listed, around 87% are singletons. V gene TRBV19 combines with J gene TRBJ2-5; the D is unclear. Material for sequencing was peripheral blood. The receptor was derived from a woman aged 55-69 years with COVID-19, enrolled during active disease. The CDR3 DNA is TGTGCCAGTAGTATGCGCCAAGAGACCCAGTACTTC. Amino acids: CASSMRQETQYF.